What follows describes a single TCR beta chain. The antigen it binds to is not known. Base qualities are not provided; no much larger clone lies one nucleotide away. Libraries came from the immunoSEQ multiplex PCR assay. The table comes from immuneACCESS by way of TCRdb, which keeps in-frame sequences with V and J called. Part of the clones is missing from these tables; in studies checked, under half for an unresolved V gene and the rest for unknown reasons. The table for this sample lists roughly 100,000 clones; around 84% of them were counted only once. The ten largest clones capture about 23% of the sample. The sample comes from a study of radiotherapy plus CTLA-4 blockade in lung cancer (dated by TCRdb to the late 2010s). Looking at the study overall: Objective responses were observed in approximately 19% of enrolled patients, and disease control was achieved in less than 35%. On the study overall, not on this receptor specifically: Increased serum interferon-beta after radiation, together with early dynamic changes in blood T cell clones, were reported to be the strongest predictors of response. After treatment with radiotherapy and ipilimumab, TCR clones that originated in tumors expanded in peripheral blood.

In this study, focal radiation therapy paired with CTLA-4 blockade (ipilimumab) was tested in patients who had chemo-refractory metastatic non-small-cell lung cancer. CDR3 length: 14 amino acids, cysteine to phenylalanine. The DNA shown is the 42-base CDR3, in frame from base 1. CDR1 and CDR2, per the germline V gene, are SQVTM and ANQGSEA. V is pared back by 7 bases and J by 2 bases, with 15 bases lying between the germline termini. This TCR was sampled from a human donor with non-small cell lung cancer that progressed on radiotherapy plus ipilimumab. The sequence joins TRBV29-1 to TRBJ2-1, with a weak D call of TRBD2 (6 bases match). The sample consisted of peripheral blood, taken from a patient treated with radiotherapy plus ipilimumab. In nucleotide form, the sequence is TGCAGCGCCGACGGGCTAGCGACCTACAATGAGCAGTTCTTC. Its translation is CSADGLATYNEQFF.